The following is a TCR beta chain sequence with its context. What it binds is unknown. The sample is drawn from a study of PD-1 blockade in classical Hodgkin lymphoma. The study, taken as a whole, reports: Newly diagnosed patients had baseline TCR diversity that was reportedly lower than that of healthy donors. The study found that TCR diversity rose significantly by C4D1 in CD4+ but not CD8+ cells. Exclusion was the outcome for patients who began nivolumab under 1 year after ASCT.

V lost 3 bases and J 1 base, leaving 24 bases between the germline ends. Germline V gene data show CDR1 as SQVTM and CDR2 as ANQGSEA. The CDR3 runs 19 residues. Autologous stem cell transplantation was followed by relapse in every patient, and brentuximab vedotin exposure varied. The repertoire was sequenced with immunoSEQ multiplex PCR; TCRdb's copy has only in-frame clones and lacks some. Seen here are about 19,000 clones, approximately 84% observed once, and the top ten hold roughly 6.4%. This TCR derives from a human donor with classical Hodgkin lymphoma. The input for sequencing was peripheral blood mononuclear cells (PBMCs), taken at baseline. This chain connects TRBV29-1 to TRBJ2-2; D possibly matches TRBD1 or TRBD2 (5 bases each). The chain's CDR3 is CSVELPDKRTLKNTGELFF. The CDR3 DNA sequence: TGCAGCGTTGAGCTACCGGACAAGAGGACTCTTAAGAACACCGGGGAGCTGTTTTTT.